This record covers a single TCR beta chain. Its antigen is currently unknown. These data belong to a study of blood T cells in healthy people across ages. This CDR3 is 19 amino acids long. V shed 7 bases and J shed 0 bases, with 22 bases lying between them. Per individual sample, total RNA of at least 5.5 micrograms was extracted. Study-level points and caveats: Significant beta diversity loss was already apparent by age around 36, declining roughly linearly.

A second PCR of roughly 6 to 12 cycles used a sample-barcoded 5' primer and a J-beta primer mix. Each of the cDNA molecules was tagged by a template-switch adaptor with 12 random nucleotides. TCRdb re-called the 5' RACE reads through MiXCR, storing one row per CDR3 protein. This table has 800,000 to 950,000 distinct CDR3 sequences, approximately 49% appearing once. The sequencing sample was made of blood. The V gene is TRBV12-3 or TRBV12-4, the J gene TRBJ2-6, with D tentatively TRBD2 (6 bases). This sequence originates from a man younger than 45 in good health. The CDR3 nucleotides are TGTGCCAGCATTCGAGAATCCAAGCGGGCATACTCTGGGGCCAACGTCCTGACTTTC. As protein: CASIRESKRAYSGANVLTF.